A single TCR beta chain is shown here with its context. This CDR3 spans 19 amino acids. Germline V lookup: CDR1 KGHSH, CDR2 LQKENI. V dropped 1 base and J dropped 0 bases, with 22 bases sitting between them. This sample was taken from a study of cytomegalovirus exposure and HLA in healthy donors. Researchers ran the PCR with 60 Vbeta and 13 Jbeta primers. Clones were sequenced by immunoSEQ multiplex PCR, and TCRdb holds only the in-frame ones, with some missing. This sample has approximately 150,000 clones; under 85% occur once, and the top ten carry roughly 5.2%. The rearrangement uses TRBV18 and TRBJ2-7, with D maybe TRBD2 (5 bases). Sequencing used PBMCs. This sequence was found in a man between 18 and 35 years old in good health and CMV-seronegative. In DNA, the CDR3 is TGTGCCAGCTCACCACTTTCCTGGTCGGGGAACCAATACTCCTACGAGCAGTACTTC. Translated: CASSPLSWSGNQYSYEQYF.